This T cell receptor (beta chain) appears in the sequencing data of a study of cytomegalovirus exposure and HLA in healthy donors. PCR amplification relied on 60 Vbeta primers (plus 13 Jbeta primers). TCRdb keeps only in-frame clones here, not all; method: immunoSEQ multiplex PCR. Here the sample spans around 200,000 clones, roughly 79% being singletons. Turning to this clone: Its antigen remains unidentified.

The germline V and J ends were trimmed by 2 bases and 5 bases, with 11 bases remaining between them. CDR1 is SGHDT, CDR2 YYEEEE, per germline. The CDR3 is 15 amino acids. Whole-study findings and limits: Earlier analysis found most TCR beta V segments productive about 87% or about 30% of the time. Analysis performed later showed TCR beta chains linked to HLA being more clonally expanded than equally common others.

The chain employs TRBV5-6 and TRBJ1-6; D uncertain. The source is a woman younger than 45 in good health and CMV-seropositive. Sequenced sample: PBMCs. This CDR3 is CASSFGSSDNSPLHF. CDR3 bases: TGTGCCAGCAGCTTTGGGTCCAGCGATAATTCACCCCTCCACTTT.